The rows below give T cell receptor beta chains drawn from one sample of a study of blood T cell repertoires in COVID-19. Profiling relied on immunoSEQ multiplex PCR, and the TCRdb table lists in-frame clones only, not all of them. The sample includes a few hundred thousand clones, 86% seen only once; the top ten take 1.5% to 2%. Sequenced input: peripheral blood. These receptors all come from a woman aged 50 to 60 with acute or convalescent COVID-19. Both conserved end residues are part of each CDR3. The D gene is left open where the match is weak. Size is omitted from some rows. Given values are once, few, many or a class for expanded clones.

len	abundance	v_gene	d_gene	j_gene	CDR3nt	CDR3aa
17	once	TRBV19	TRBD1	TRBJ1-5	TGTGCCAGTAAACGGGAGACAGGGGGTTATAGCAATCAGCCCCAGCATTTT	CASKRETGGYSNQPQHF
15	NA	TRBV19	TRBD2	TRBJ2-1	TGTGCCAGTAGTATTTATAGCGGGATTTACAATGAGCAGTTCTTC	CASSIYSGIYNEQFF
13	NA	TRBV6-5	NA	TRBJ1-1	TGTGCCAGTAGGACTATAATGAACACTGAAGCTTTCTTT	CASRTIMNTEAFF
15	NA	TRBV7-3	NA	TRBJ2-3	TGTGCCAGCAGCTATGACTCGACTAGCACAGATACGCAGTATTTT	CASSYDSTSTDTQYF
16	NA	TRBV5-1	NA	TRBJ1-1	TGCGCCAGCAGCTTGGACACAGGGACCCTTAACACTGAAGCTTTCTTT	CASSLDTGTLNTEAFF
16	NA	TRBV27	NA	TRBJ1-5	TGTGCCAGCAGTTTCATCGGAGAAAATAGCAATCAGCCCCAGCATTTT	CASSFIGENSNQPQHF
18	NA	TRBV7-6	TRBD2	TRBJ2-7	TGTGCCAGCAGCTTAGCGGTCGGGGTTAGCGGGAGGGCCCCCGAGCAGTACTTC	CASSLAVGVSGRAPEQYF
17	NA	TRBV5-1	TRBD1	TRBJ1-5	TGCGCCAGGAAACTTACAGGGGGCATTGAAGATCGTCAGCCCCAGCATTTT	CARKLTGGIEDRQPQHF
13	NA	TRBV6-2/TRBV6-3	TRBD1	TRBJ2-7	TGTGCCAGCAGTAACCCGGACAGGGCGCAGCAGTACTTC	CASSNPDRAQQYF
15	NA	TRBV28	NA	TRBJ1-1	TGTGCCAGCAGTTTAGAGGCATCCGCCAACACTGAAGCTTTCTTT	CASSLEASANTEAFF
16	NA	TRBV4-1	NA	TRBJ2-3	TGCGCCAGCAGCCAAGTCGGGGAGGCCCGTCTACTTGCTCAGTATTTT	CASSQVGEARLLAQYF
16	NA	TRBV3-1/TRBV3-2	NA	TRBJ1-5	TGTGCCAGCAGCCAAGGGACGGGGGGCGCCGGTCAGCCCCAGCATTTT	CASSQGTGGAGQPQHF
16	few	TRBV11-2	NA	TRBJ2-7	TGTGCCAGCAGCTTAGATCAAGCCAGGGCCTCCTACGAGCAGTACTTC	CASSLDQARASYEQYF
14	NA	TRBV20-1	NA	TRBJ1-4	TGCAGTGCTAGTAGCCGGGGAGCGGGTGAAAAACTGTTTTTT	CSASSRGAGEKLFF
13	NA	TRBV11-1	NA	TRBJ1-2	TGTGCCAGCAGAACTTCAGGGAGGGATGGCTACACCTTC	CASRTSGRDGYTF
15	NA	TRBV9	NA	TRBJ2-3	TGTGCCAGCAGCGTAGGTGAGCGGATCACAGATACGCAGTATTTT	CASSVGERITDTQYF
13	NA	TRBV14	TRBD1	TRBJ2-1	TGTGCCAGTCGAGGACAGGCCCTCAATGAGCAGTTCTTC	CASRGQALNEQFF
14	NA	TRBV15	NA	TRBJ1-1	TGTGCCACCAGCAGAGCTCGAGAGAACACTGAAGCTTTCTTT	CATSRARENTEAFF
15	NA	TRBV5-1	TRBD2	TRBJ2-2	TGCGCCAGCAGCCTTCCGGGACTAGGACCCGGGGAGCTGTTTTTT	CASSLPGLGPGELFF
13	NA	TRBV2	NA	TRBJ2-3	TGTGCCAGCGCTGGGGGGAGCACAGATACGCAGTATTTT	CASAGGSTDTQYF
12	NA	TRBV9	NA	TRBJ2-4	TGTGCCAGCAGCCCCCGGGTCAACATTCAGTACTTC	CASSPRVNIQYF
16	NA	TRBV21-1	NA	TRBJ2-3	TGTGCCAGCAGCAAAACCCAGAATCCTAGCACAGATACGCAGTATTTT	CASSKTQNPSTDTQYF
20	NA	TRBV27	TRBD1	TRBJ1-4	TGTGCCAGCAGTGCTGTATTCTCCGGGACAGTCGGTCCAACTAATGAAAAACTGTTTTTT	CASSAVFSGTVGPTNEKLFF
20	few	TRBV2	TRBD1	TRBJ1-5	TGTGCCAGCAGTGAAGCCCTACCAGGGGGTTCCGGCACAAGCAATCAGCCCCAGCATTTT	CASSEALPGGSGTSNQPQHF
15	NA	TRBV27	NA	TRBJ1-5	TGTGCCAGCAGCCCGGGGGGGATTAGCAATCAGCCCCAGCATTTT	CASSPGGISNQPQHF
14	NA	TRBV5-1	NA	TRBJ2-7	TGCGCCAGCAGCTTGAGGGACTCCTCCTACGAGCAGTACTTC	CASSLRDSSYEQYF
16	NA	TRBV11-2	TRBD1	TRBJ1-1	TGTGCCAGCAGCTGGATCCGGGACAGGGTTACCACTGAAGCTTTCTTT	CASSWIRDRVTTEAFF
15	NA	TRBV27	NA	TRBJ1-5	TGTGCCAGCAGTTTATTTATGGCTAGCAATCAGCCCCAGCATTTT	CASSLFMASNQPQHF
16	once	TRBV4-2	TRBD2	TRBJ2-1	TGTGCCAGCAGCCAAGAACCAGCGGGAGTGGTGGGAGAGCAGTTCTTC	CASSQEPAGVVGEQFF
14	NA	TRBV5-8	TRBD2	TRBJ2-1	TGTGCCAGCTCCGGGACTAGCGGGAGGAATGAGCAGTTCTTC	CASSGTSGRNEQFF
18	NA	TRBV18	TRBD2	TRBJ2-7	TGTGCCAGCTCACGAACTTCTAGGCTAGCGGGAGGAACCTACGAGCAGTACTTC	CASSRTSRLAGGTYEQYF
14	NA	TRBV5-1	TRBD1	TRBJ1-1	TGCGCCAGCAGGAACAGGGGAGGTAACACTGAAGCTTTCTTT	CASRNRGGNTEAFF
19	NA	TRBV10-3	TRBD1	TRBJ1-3	TGTGCCATCAGTGAGAAGGGACAGAGGGAGAGACGCTCTGGAAACACCATATATTTT	CAISEKGQRERRSGNTIYF
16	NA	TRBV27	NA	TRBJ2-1	TGTGCCAGCAGTTTAGGGCTAGCGAGCTCCTACAATGAGCAGTTCTTC	CASSLGLASSYNEQFF
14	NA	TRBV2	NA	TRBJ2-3	TGTGCCAACAACCGTGGCGGTAATGCAGATACGCAGTATTTT	CANNRGGNADTQYF
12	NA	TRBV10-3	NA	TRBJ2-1	TGTGCCATCAGGGAGGACTCGAATGAGCAGTTCTTC	CAIREDSNEQFF
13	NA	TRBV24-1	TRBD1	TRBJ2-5	TGTGCCACCGGGACAGGGGCCCAAGAGACCCAGTACTTC	CATGTGAQETQYF
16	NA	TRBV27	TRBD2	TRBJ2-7	TGTGCCAGCAGTTTAAATCCGGGACTAGCGGAGTACGAGCAGTACTTC	CASSLNPGLAEYEQYF
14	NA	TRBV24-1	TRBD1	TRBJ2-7	TGTGCCACCAGTGACCGGGACAGGGGGCGTGAGCAGTACTTC	CATSDRDRGREQYF
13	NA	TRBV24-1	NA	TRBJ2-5	TGTGCCACCGGGGGCGGAGCTCAAGAGACCCAGTACTTC	CATGGGAQETQYF
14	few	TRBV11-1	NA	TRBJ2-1	TGTGCCAGCAGCAATTTTTTTTCAGACAATGAGCAGTTCTTC	CASSNFFSDNEQFF
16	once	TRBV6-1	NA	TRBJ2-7	TGTGCCAGCAGTGAAGCATCGGGATTCTCCTCCTACGAGCAGTACTTC	CASSEASGFSSYEQYF
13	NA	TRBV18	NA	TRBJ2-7	TGTGCCAGCTCACCTACCAAGACTTACGAGCAGTACTTC	CASSPTKTYEQYF
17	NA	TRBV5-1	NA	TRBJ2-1	TGCGCCAGCAGCTTGGTTGTCCAAACTACCGCGCCCAATGAGCAGTTCTTC	CASSLVVQTTAPNEQFF
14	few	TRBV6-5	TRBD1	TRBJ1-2	TGTGCCAGCAGTACCCTGACAGGGAAGGAAGGCTACACCTTC	CASSTLTGKEGYTF
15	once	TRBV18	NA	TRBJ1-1	TGTGCCAGCTCACCATTCCTTGAACAGAACACTGAAGCTTTCTTT	CASSPFLEQNTEAFF
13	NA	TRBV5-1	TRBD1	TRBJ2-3	TGCGCCAGCAGCTGGGGACAGTCAGATACGCAGTATTTT	CASSWGQSDTQYF
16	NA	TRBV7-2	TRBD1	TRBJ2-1	TGTGCCAGCAGCTCTAGCCGGGACAGGGCTTACAATGAGCAGTTCTTC	CASSSSRDRAYNEQFF